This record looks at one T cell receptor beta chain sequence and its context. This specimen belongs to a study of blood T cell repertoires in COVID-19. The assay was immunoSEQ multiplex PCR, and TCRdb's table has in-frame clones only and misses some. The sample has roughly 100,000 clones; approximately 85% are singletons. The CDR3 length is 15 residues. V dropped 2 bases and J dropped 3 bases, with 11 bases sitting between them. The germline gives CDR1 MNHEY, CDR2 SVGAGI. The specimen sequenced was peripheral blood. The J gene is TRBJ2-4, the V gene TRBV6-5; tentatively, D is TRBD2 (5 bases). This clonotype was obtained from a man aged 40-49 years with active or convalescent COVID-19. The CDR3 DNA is TGTGCCAGCAGTTACGCCCAGGCGGGCAAAAACATTCAGTACTTC. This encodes CASSYAQAGKNIQYF.